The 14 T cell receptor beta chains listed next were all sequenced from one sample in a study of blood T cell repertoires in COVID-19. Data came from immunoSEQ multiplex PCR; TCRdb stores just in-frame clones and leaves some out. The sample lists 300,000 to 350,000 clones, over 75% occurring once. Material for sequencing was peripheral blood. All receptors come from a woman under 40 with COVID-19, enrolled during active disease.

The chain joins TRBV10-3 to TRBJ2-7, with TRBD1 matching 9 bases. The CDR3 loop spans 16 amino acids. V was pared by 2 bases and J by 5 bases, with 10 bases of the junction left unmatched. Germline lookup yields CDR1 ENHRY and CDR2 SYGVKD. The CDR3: CAISEVSTGGKDEQYF. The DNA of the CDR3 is TGTGCCATCAGTGAGGTATCGACAGGGGGTAAGGACGAGCAGTACTTC.

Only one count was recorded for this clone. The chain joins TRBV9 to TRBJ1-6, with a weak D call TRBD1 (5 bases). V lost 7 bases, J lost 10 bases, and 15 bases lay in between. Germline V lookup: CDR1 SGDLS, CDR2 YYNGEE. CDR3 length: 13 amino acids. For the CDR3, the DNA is TGTGCCAGCGGTGAACAGGTTCGGTCACCCCTCCACTTT. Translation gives CASGEQVRSPLHF.

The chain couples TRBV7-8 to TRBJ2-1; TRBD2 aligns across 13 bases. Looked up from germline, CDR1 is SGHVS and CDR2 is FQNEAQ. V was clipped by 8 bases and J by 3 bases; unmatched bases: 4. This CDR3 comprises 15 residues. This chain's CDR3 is CASSLAGGDYNEQFF. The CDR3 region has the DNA TGTGCCAGCTCACTAGCGGGAGGGGACTACAATGAGCAGTTCTTC.

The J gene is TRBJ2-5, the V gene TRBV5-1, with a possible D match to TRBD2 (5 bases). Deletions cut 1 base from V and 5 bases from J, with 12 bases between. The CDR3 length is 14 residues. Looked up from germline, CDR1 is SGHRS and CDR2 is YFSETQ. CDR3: CASSLRPQRETQYF. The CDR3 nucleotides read TGCGCCAGCAGCTTGAGGCCCCAGCGGGAGACCCAGTACTTC.

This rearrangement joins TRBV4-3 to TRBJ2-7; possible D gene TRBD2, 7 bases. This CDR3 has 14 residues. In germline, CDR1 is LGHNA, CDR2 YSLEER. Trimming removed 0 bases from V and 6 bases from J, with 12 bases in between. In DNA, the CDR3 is TGCGCCAGCAGCCAAGAAAGGGCGGGGGCCGAGCAGTACTTC. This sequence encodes CASSQERAGAEQYF.

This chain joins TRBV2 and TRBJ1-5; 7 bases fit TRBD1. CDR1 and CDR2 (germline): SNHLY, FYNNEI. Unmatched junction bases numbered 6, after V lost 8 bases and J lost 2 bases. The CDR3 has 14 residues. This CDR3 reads CASSRQGGNQPQHF. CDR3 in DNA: TGTGCCAGCTCGAGACAGGGTGGCAATCAGCCCCAGCATTTT.

The CDR3 region has the DNA TGTGCCAGCAGCCGAACTTACCGACAAGGCACTGAAGCTTTCTTT. Protein product: CASSRTYRQGTEAFF. V gene TRBV6-5 combines with J gene TRBJ1-1; D not certain. The V gene lost 6 bases and the J gene lost 4 bases, with 18 bases spanning the gap. Germline V lookup: CDR1 MNHEY, CDR2 SVGAGI. The CDR3 contains 15 residues.

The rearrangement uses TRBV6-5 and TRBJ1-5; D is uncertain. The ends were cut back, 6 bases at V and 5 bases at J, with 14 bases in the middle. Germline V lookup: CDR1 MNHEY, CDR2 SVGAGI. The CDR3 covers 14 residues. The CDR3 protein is CASRNPTPDQPQHF. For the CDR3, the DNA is TGTGCCAGCAGGAACCCAACACCCGATCAGCCCCAGCATTTT.

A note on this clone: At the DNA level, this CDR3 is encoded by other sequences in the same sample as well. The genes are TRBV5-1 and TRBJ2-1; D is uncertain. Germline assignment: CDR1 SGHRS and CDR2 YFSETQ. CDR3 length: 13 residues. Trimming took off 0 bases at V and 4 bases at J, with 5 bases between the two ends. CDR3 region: CASSLDGYNEQFF. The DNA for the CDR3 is TGCGCCAGCAGCTTGGACGGGTACAATGAGCAGTTCTTC.

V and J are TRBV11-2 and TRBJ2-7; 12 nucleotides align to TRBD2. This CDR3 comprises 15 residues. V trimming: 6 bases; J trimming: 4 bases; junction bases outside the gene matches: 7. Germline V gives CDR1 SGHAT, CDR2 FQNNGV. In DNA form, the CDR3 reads TGTGCCAGCAGGCAAACTAGCGGGAGGCGATACGAGCAGTACTTC. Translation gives CASRQTSGRRYEQYF.

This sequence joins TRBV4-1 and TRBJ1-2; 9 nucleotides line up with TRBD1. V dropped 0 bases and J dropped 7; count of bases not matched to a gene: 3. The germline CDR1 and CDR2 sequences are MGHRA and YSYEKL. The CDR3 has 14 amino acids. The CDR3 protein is CASSQEGTGIGYTF. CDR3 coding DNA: TGCGCCAGCAGCCAAGAAGGGACAGGGATTGGCTACACCTTC.

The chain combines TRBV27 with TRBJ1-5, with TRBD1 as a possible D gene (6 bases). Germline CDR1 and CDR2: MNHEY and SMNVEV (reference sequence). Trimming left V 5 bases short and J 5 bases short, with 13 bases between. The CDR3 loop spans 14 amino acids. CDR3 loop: CASSIQGNHQPQHF. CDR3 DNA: TGTGCCAGCAGTATACAGGGAAATCATCAGCCCCAGCATTTT.

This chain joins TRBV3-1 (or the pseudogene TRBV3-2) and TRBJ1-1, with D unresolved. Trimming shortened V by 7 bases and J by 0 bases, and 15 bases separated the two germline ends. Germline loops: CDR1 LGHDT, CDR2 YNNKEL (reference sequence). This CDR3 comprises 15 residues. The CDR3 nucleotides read TGTGCCAGCACCCACCGAGGGAGACTGAACACTGAAGCTTTCTTT. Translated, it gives CASTHRGRLNTEAFF.

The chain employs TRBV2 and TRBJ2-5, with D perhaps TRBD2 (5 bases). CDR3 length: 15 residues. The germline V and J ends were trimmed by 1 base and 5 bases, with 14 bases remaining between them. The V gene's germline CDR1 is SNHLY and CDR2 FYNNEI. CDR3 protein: CASSEGLRVQETQYF. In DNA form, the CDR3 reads TGTGCCAGCAGTGAAGGCCTGCGGGTACAGGAGACCCAGTACTTC.